This passage covers 27 T cell receptor beta chains from one sample sequenced in a study of blood T cell repertoires in COVID-19. Measured with immunoSEQ multiplex PCR; TCRdb has only the in-frame clones, and not every one. The data show roughly 500,000 clones, 89% seen once. The sequencing input was peripheral blood. These receptors originate from a man in his late teens or twenties with COVID-19, enrolled during active disease.

The rearrangement links TRBV27 to TRBJ2-3; 9 bases agree with TRBD1. The CDR3 is made up of 15 amino acids. J was trimmed by 1 base and V by 5 bases; bases with no gene match: 4. Germline lookup yields CDR1 MNHEY and CDR2 SMNVEV (reference sequence). The CDR3 region is CASSLGQGRTDTQYF. The CDR3 bases are TGTGCCAGCAGTCTCGGACAGGGGCGCACAGATACGCAGTATTTT.

V gene TRBV10-1 combines with J gene TRBJ2-7; a possible D gene is TRBD1 (5 bases). V was trimmed by 5 bases and J by 5 bases, leaving 16 bases between them. Germline V gene lookup returns CDR1 WNHNN and CDR2 SYGVQD (reference sequence). The CDR3 has 14 residues. Here the CDR3 reads CASSQDTLWDEQYF. DNA of the CDR3: TGCGCCAGCAGTCAGGACACCCTTTGGGACGAGCAGTACTTC.

The CDR3 DNA is TGTGCCAGCAGCCGACGAGCGGGAACCAGCACAGATACGCAGTATTTT. This codes for CASSRRAGTSTDTQYF. The gene calls are TRBV3-1 (or the pseudogene TRBV3-2) and TRBJ2-3, with 7 bases fitting TRBD2. CDR3 length: 16 amino acids. V gave up 4 bases and J gave up 0 bases; unmatched junction bases: 7. Germline V gives CDR1 LGHDT, CDR2 YNNKEL (reference sequence).

This chain uses TRBV9 with TRBJ2-1; TRBD2 matches 11 bases. The CDR3 totals 15 residues. The J segment lost 8 bases and the V segment lost 2 bases, leaving 6 bases of the junction unmatched. Germline-derived CDR1 and CDR2 are SGDLS and YYNGEE. The CDR3 spells CASSVIAGGTYEQFF. CDR3 nucleotide sequence: TGTGCCAGCAGCGTGATAGCGGGGGGGACCTATGAGCAGTTCTTC.

The J gene is TRBJ1-3, the V gene TRBV2; D gene unclear. Looked up from germline, CDR1 is SNHLY and CDR2 is FYNNEI. V was shortened by 3 bases and J by 2 bases, with 5 bases between the two germline ends. The CDR3 covers 13 residues. The DNA for the CDR3 is TGTGCCAGCAGTGATAAGCCTGGAAACACCATATATTTT. It codes for CASSDKPGNTIYF.

This clone showed up just once. The chain is built from TRBV3-1 (or the pseudogene TRBV3-2) and TRBJ2-5; 15 bases fit TRBD2. V gave up 0 bases and J gave up 7 bases; unmatched junction bases: 9. The CDR3 has 18 amino acids. Germline CDR1 is LGHDT and CDR2 is YNNKEL (reference sequence). The CDR3: CASSQDVGTSGGSATQYF. The CDR3 bases are TGTGCCAGCAGCCAAGATGTAGGGACTAGCGGGGGGTCGGCGACCCAGTACTTC.

The chain joins TRBV6-1 to TRBJ2-7, with 12 bases identical to TRBD2. V was clipped by 3 bases and J by 3 bases; unmatched bases: 3. Germline V gives CDR1 MNHNS, CDR2 SASEGT. The CDR3 is 15 amino acids. The CDR3 sequence: CASSDELAGGYEQYF. The CDR3 region has the DNA TGTGCCAGCAGTGACGAACTAGCGGGGGGCTACGAGCAGTACTTC.

The chain employs TRBV4-1 and TRBJ1-6; a weak D match, TRBD1 (6 bases). Between the trimmed V and J ends, which lost 5 bases and 7 bases, there was a span of 15 bases. Germline CDR1 is MGHRA and CDR2 is YSYEKL. The CDR3 loop spans 15 amino acids. CDR3 loop: CASSERRTANSPLHF. In DNA form, the CDR3 reads TGCGCCAGCAGCGAACGAAGGACAGCAAATTCACCCCTCCACTTT.

This chain links TRBV2 with TRBJ1-6; D may be TRBD1 (6 bases). The CDR3 covers 12 residues. Germline V gene lookup returns CDR1 SNHLY and CDR2 FYNNEI. The V end was cut by 7 bases, the J end by 11 bases, with 12 bases between. The CDR3 bases are TGTGCCAGCATGCAGGGACACCCACCCCTCCACTTT. Its translation is CASMQGHPPLHF.

J is TRBJ1-6 and V is TRBV2; 7 bases match TRBD1. This CDR3 comprises 16 residues. Germline-derived CDR1 and CDR2 are SNHLY and FYNNEI. Trimming at V came to 5 bases and at J to 0 bases, leaving 4 bases not matched to a gene. The CDR3, as DNA: TGTGCCAGCAGTCGGGACAGACGCTCCTATAATTCACCCCTCCACTTT. It translates to CASSRDRRSYNSPLHF.

The V and J genes are TRBV5-8 and TRBJ2-3; the match to TRBD2 covers 11 bases. Germline loops: CDR1 SGHTS, CDR2 YDEGEE. This CDR3 has 14 residues. J was trimmed by 1 base and V by 5 bases; bases with no gene match: 0. The CDR3 DNA reads TGTGCCAGCAGACTAGCGGGAGGCACAGATACGCAGTATTTT. It specifies CASRLAGGTDTQYF.

The rearrangement uses TRBV19 and TRBJ1-2; TRBD1 agrees at 7 bases. V lost 0 bases and J lost 8; bases outside the gene matches: 6. Germline CDR1 reads LNHDA; CDR2 reads SQIVND (reference sequence). CDR3 length: 14 amino acids. CDR3 coding DNA: TGTGCCAGTAGTATAGACCCAGACAGGGCGGGCTACACCTTC. It encodes CASSIDPDRAGYTF.

V and J are TRBV27 and TRBJ2-2; 7 bases are a match to TRBD2. CDR1 MNHEY and CDR2 SMNVEV come from the germline V gene (reference sequence). There are 15 residues in the CDR3. V lost 3 bases and J lost 5; bases outside the gene matches: 6. The CDR3 region is CASSFSGGRTGELFF. The CDR3 DNA sequence: TGTGCCAGCAGTTTTTCGGGGGGAAGGACCGGGGAGCTGTTTTTT.

This sequence joins TRBV7-9 and TRBJ2-2; unclear D gene. The CDR3 is made up of 14 amino acids. V lost 7 bases and J lost 0, with 9 bases in between. Looked up from germline, CDR1 is SEHNR and CDR2 is FQNEAQ (reference sequence). The CDR3 sequence is CASNLTPNTGELFF. In nucleotides, the CDR3 is TGTGCCAGCAACCTGACACCGAACACCGGGGAGCTGTTTTTT.

This clone was counted a few times. The V and J genes are TRBV7-9 and TRBJ1-6; maybe TRBD1 (5 bases). Germline assignment: CDR1 SEHNR and CDR2 FQNEAQ (reference sequence). Trimming took 2 bases from V and 6 from J, leaving 11 bases between them. This CDR3 has 15 amino acids. The CDR3 region is CASSLLQGGNSPLHF. The CDR3 nucleotides read TGTGCCAGCAGCTTACTCCAGGGTGGTAATTCACCCCTCCACTTT.

The rearrangement links TRBV19 to TRBJ2-7; possible D gene TRBD2, 5 bases. Per the germline V gene, CDR1 is LNHDA and CDR2 is SQIVND (reference sequence). Trimming left V 3 bases short and J 6 bases short, with 18 bases between. This CDR3 spans 15 amino acids. The CDR3: CASSIPGLIAGEQYF. The CDR3 nucleotides are TGTGCCAGTAGTATCCCCGGACTGATAGCTGGCGAGCAGTACTTC.

The rearrangement uses TRBV7-9 and TRBJ2-7; 8 bases map to TRBD2. The CDR3 is 15 amino acids. The germline V gene encodes CDR1 SEHNR and CDR2 FQNEAQ (reference sequence). V was pared by 3 bases and J by 4 bases, with 8 bases of the junction left unmatched. The CDR3 nucleotides are TGTGCCAGCAGCTTTGGGGGCGGGAGGAGGTACGAGCAGTACTTC. Residues: CASSFGGGRRYEQYF.

The chain carries TRBV19 and TRBJ2-3; 10 bases match TRBD1. The CDR3 extends over 15 amino acids. The V gene end was trimmed by 3 bases and the J gene end by 6 bases; junction bases not matched to a gene: 6. Germline V CDR1 and CDR2: LNHDA, SQIVND (reference sequence). In DNA form, the CDR3 reads TGTGCCAGTAGTATGGGACAGGGGAAGGGGGATACGCAGTATTTT. Its protein product is CASSMGQGKGDTQYF. Combining the CDR3 with reference TRBV19 and TRBJ2-3 gives the whole variable domain DGGITQSPKYLFRKEGQNVTLSCEQNLNHDAMYWYRQDPGQGLRLIYYSQIVNDFQKGDIAEGYSVSREKKESFPLTVTSAQKNPTAFYLCASSMGQGKGDTQYFGPGTRLTVL.

This clone showed up just once. The chain combines TRBV27 with TRBJ1-5, with a tentative D call TRBD1 (6 bases). This CDR3 has 18 residues. Germline loops: CDR1 MNHEY, CDR2 SMNVEV (reference sequence). Trimming pared 5 bases from V and 1 base from J, leaving 21 bases between. The CDR3 coding sequence is TGTGCCAGCAGTCCCGAAACTCCAGACAGGCTGAGCAATCAGCCCCAGCATTTT. Translated: CASSPETPDRLSNQPQHF.

The V call is TRBV6-5, the J call TRBJ1-5; 7 positions agree with TRBD1. The V segment lost 5 bases and the J segment 0 bases; nucleotides outside the gene matches: 4. The CDR3 covers 15 residues. The germline V gene encodes CDR1 MNHEY and CDR2 SVGAGI. This CDR3 reads CASSRQGYSNQPQHF. The CDR3, as DNA: TGTGCCAGCAGTAGACAGGGATATAGCAATCAGCCCCAGCATTTT.

The chain employs TRBV25-1 and TRBJ2-5; 7 bases are shared with TRBD1. CDR3 length: 16 residues. V gave up 4 bases and J gave up 2 bases; unmatched junction bases: 10. In germline, CDR1 is MGHDK, CDR2 SYGVNS. As DNA, the CDR3 is TGTGCCAGCAGTGTCCTGAAAGGGGGCGGTCAAGAGACCCAGTACTTC. Residues: CASSVLKGGGQETQYF.

This chain connects TRBV11-2 to TRBJ2-2; 7 nucleotides match TRBD2. In germline, CDR1 is SGHAT, CDR2 FQNNGV. This CDR3 is built from 17 residues. V shed 3 bases, J shed 0 bases, and the junction held 7 bases outside the gene matches. CDR3 bases: TGTGCCAGCAGCTTGGACGGGCTAGCGGCGAACACCGGGGAGCTGTTTTTT. It encodes CASSLDGLAANTGELFF.

The gene calls are TRBV12-5 and TRBJ2-3, with TRBD1 matching 7 bases. Unmatched junction bases numbered 6, after V lost 6 bases and J lost 0 bases. The CDR3 is 15 amino acids. Per the germline V gene, CDR1 is LGHNT and CDR2 is FRNRAP. DNA for the CDR3: TGTGCTAGTGGAAGGGGGCAGGCTAGCACAGATACGCAGTATTTT. It yields the protein CASGRGQASTDTQYF.

V is TRBV11-2 and J is TRBJ2-3; 8 nucleotides align to TRBD2. V shed 5 bases and J 5 bases; nucleotides not matched to a gene: 6. CDR1 and CDR2 from the germline V gene are SGHAT and FQNNGV. There are 14 residues in the CDR3. CDR3 bases: TGTGCCAGCAGCCGCGGGGGGCGGGAAGATACGCAGTATTTT. Its translation is CASSRGGREDTQYF. The full variable domain, its missing parts supplied by reference TRBV11-2 and TRBJ2-3, is EAGVAQSPRYKIIEKRQSVAFWCNPISGHATLYWYQQILGQGPKLLIQFQNNGVVDDSQLPKDRFSAERLKGVDSTLKIQPAKLEDSAVYLCASSRGGREDTQYFGPGTRLTVL.

As for this clone: Other DNA sequences in this specimen translate into the identical CDR3. This chain links TRBV30 with TRBJ1-1; maybe TRBD1 (6 bases). This CDR3 spans 14 amino acids. The germline V gene encodes CDR1 GTSNPN and CDR2 SVGIG (reference sequence). The V end lost 4 bases, the J end lost 1 base, and 13 bases lay between the germline ends. The CDR3 here is CAWTRGAANTEAFF. The DNA for the CDR3 is TGTGCCTGGACCCGGGGGGCCGCGAACACTGAAGCTTTCTTT.

Notes on this clone: The germline gene is not matched at one end of the junction; a read error may be the cause. The chain couples TRBV6-1 to TRBJ1-5; TRBD1 agrees at 12 bases. CDR1 and CDR2 (germline): MNHNS, SASEGT. This CDR3 is 15 amino acids long. This CDR3 is CASREGTGGWQPQHF. CDR3 coding DNA: TGTGCCAGCAGGGAAGGGACAGGGGGCTGGCAGCCCCAGCATTTT.

The chain combines TRBV2 with TRBJ1-2, with unresolved D. The CDR3 runs 14 residues. Germline-derived CDR1 and CDR2 are SNHLY and FYNNEI. The germline V and J ends were trimmed by 3 bases and 3 bases, with 11 bases remaining between them. CDR3 sequence: CASSDGLQYYGYTF. The CDR3, as DNA: TGTGCCAGCAGTGATGGCCTACAGTACTATGGCTACACCTTC.